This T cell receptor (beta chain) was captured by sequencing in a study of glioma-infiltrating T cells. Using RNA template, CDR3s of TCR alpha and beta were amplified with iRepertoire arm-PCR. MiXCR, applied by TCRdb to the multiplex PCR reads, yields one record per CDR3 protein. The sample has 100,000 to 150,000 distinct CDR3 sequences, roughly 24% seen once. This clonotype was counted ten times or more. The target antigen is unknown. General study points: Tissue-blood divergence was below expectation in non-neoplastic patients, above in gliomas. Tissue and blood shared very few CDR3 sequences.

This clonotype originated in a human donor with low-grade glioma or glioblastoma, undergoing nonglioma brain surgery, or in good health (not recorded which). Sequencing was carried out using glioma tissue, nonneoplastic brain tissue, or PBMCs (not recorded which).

The CDR3 nucleotides are TGTGCCAGCTCACCACCGGGGGACCCCAACGGGCAGTACTTC. It codes for CASSPPGDPNGQYF. The V gene is TRBV18, the J gene TRBJ2-7; D might be TRBD1 or TRBD2, each matching 5 bases. The V and J ends lost 0 bases and 9 bases respectively, with 15 bases between them. This CDR3 has 14 residues. CDR1 and CDR2 (germline): KGHSH, LQKENI.